Listed below are T cell receptor beta chains from one sample, sequenced in a study of shared clonotypes between healthy human individuals. Clones were read by immunoSEQ multiplex PCR, and TCRdb kept only the in-frame ones, dropping some. The sample has some 1,100,000 clones; roughly 74% are singletons. Sequenced material: memory CD4+ T cells from PBMCs. Source of these receptors: a man between 18 and 35 years old in good health. Some clones in this sample may be carry-over from other donors' samples. Each CDR3 is given with its conserved first and last residue. A D gene is named only where the DNA matches it firmly. Clone size is given for some rows only: seen once, a few or many times, or a class if the clone is expanded.

>-|TRBV25-1|TRBJ2-7|TRBD2
TGTGCCAGCAGTGAATCTAGCGGGAACTACGAGCAGTACTTC
CASSESSGNYEQYF
>-|TRBV21-1|TRBJ1-1|-
TGTGCCAGCAGCAAAGGGGGGACGGCCCGGGGCACTGAAGCTTTCTTT
CASSKGGTARGTEAFF
>once|TRBV5-1|TRBJ1-4|TRBD1
TGCGCCAGCAGCAGTGACAGGGGGCGGGATGAAAAACTGTTTTTT
CASSSDRGRDEKLFF
>-|TRBV2|TRBJ2-2|TRBD1
TGTGCCAGCAGTGCAAGGACAGGGAGCGGGGAGCTGTTTTTT
CASSARTGSGELFF
>-|TRBV29-1|TRBJ1-2|-
TGCAGCGTTGAAGATCCGAACTATGGCTACACCTTC
CSVEDPNYGYTF
>once|TRBV5-1|TRBJ2-7|-
TGCGCCAGCAGAAACCCAGGGGGGGGCTACGAGCAGTACTTC
CASRNPGGGYEQYF
>-|TRBV11-3|TRBJ2-2|TRBD2
TGTGCCAGCAGCCCCAGACTAGCGGGGCCCACCGGGGAGCTGTTTTTT
CASSPRLAGPTGELFF
>-|TRBV5-1|TRBJ1-3|-
TGCGCCAGCAGCTTTAGTTCCTCTGGAAACACCATATATTTT
CASSFSSSGNTIYF
>-|TRBV28|TRBJ2-2|-
TGTGCCAGCAGTAGGGTCGGGATAGCACGGTTTATCGGGGAGCTGTTTTTT
CASSRVGIARFIGELFF
>-|TRBV28|TRBJ2-7|-
TGTGCCAGCACCCCCCCGGGGGGCCACGAGCAGTACTTC
CASTPPGGHEQYF
>-|TRBV18|TRBJ2-5|-
TGTGCCAGCTCACCACCGGGGCAGTACCAAGAGACCCAGTACTTC
CASSPPGQYQETQYF
>-|TRBV5-5|TRBJ2-7|-
TGTGCCAGCACCCCGGGGGCCGAATTATCCTACGAGCAGTACTTC
CASTPGAELSYEQYF
>-|TRBV19|TRBJ2-1|TRBD1
TGTGCCAGTAGTTTCCCGGGGACAGGGGGGGATGAGCAGTTCTTC
CASSFPGTGGDEQFF
>few|TRBV6-5|TRBJ1-4|-
TGTGCCAGCAGTTTAACTCCGGGAGTCGAAAAACTGTTTTTT
CASSLTPGVEKLFF
>-|TRBV5-1|TRBJ2-1|-
TGCGCCAGCAGCTCTACAGGGATGATGGGTAATGAGCAGTTCTTC
CASSSTGMMGNEQFF
>-|TRBV28|TRBJ1-2|TRBD1
TGTGCCAGCAGAGTCTCCGAAAGCAGACAGGGTGGGGGCTACACCTTC
CASRVSESRQGGGYTF
>-|TRBV29-1|TRBJ1-2|TRBD1
TGCAGCGCCACGGGACAGGGCTATGGCTACACCTTC
CSATGQGYGYTF
>-|TRBV7-2|TRBJ2-2|-
TGTGCCAGCAGCTTAGTTTTTTATGGCGGAGGGCAGAACACCGGGGAGCTGTTTTTT
CASSLVFYGGGQNTGELFF
>-|TRBV6-1|TRBJ2-7|TRBD1
TGTGCCAGCAGGGGTACAGGGGGCCGGTACGAGCAGTACTTC
CASRGTGGRYEQYF
>-|TRBV13|TRBJ1-1|-
TGTGCCAGCAGCTTAGCTATTGGGCAGACGAACACTGAAGCTTTCTTT
CASSLAIGQTNTEAFF
>-|TRBV27|TRBJ1-5|-
TGTGCCAGCAGTGGTGGGGTCTGGTCGGGAGAGCCCCAGCATTTT
CASSGGVWSGEPQHF
>-|TRBV28|TRBJ2-7|TRBD1
TGTGCCAGCACCCCCGCGAGGACAGGGGTCTACGAGCAGTACTTC
CASTPARTGVYEQYF
>-|TRBV18|TRBJ2-1|TRBD2
TGTGCCAGCTCACCACCGGGACTAGCGGGAGGTGAGCAGTTCTTC
CASSPPGLAGGEQFF
>-|TRBV10-1|TRBJ2-1|TRBD1
TGCGCCAGCAGCGCCCCCGGGACAGGGTCGGTCAATGAGCAGTTCTTC
CASSAPGTGSVNEQFF
>-|TRBV6-5|TRBJ2-1|TRBD2
TGTGCCAGCAGGCTAGCGGGAGGGCCTGAGCAGTTCTTC
CASRLAGGPEQFF
>-|TRBV27|TRBJ2-7|-
TGTGCCAGCAGTTCAAACAGGGTTCGCACCTACGAGCAGTACTTC
CASSSNRVRTYEQYF
>-|TRBV5-6|TRBJ2-5|-
TGTGCCAGCACCATATTAAGGGGGGCAACCAGGGAGACCCAGTACTTC
CASTILRGATRETQYF
>-|TRBV2|TRBJ1-2|TRBD1
TGTGCCAGCATTGGGGACAGCTGGTCCGGCTACACCTTC
CASIGDSWSGYTF
>few|TRBV4-1|TRBJ1-1|-
TGCGCCAGCAGCCAAGCATACGGGGGCGACGAAGCTTTCTTT
CASSQAYGGDEAFF
>-|TRBV10-3|TRBJ2-5|-
TGTGCCATCAGCCTAACAGGCGCTAACCAAGAGACCCAGTACTTC
CAISLTGANQETQYF
>once|TRBV29-1|TRBJ2-6|-
TGCAGCGTTGAATCTGGGGCCAACGTCCTGACTTTC
CSVESGANVLTF
>-|TRBV6-1|TRBJ2-4|-
TGTGCCAGCAGTGACTATCACCAACTAGCCAAAAACATTCAGTACTTC
CASSDYHQLAKNIQYF
>-|TRBV5-1|TRBJ2-7|TRBD2
TGCGCCAGCAGCTTCGCGGGAGTGGCCTACGAGCAGTACTTC
CASSFAGVAYEQYF
>-|TRBV7-7|TRBJ2-2|-
TGTGCCAGCAGCTCCAGACTACAGACCGGGGAGCTGTTTTTT
CASSSRLQTGELFF
>-|TRBV5-4|TRBJ2-1|TRBD2
TGTGCCAGCAGCTTGGCCTTACTAGCGGGAGCCGATGAGCAGTTCTTC
CASSLALLAGADEQFF
>few|TRBV30|TRBJ2-4|-
TGTGCCTGGAGTATGACAGTAGCCAAAAACATTCAGTACTTC
CAWSMTVAKNIQYF
>-|TRBV7-6|TRBJ2-7|-
TGTGCCAGCAGCGTAAATGATGCGGGGACCTACGAGCAGTACTTC
CASSVNDAGTYEQYF
>-|TRBV6-5|TRBJ1-1|-
TGTGCCAGCAGTATAGGGGCGGTTGGCACTGAAGCTTTCTTT
CASSIGAVGTEAFF
>-|TRBV11-1|TRBJ2-1|TRBD1
TGTGCCAGCAGCCCCGAGGGGGCAGGCGAGCAGTTCTTC
CASSPEGAGEQFF
>-|TRBV5-1|TRBJ2-4|TRBD1
TGCGCCAGCAGCCCTAGACAGGGGGCCAAAAACATTCAGTACTTC
CASSPRQGAKNIQYF
>few|TRBV5-1|TRBJ2-3|-
TGCGCCAGCAGCTTGGGTGGGAGAACAGATACGCAGTATTTT
CASSLGGRTDTQYF
>many|TRBV9|TRBJ2-2|TRBD1
TGTGCCAGCAGCGCCGTAGGGACAGGGGGCTCCGGGGAGCTGTTTTTT
CASSAVGTGGSGELFF
>-|TRBV29-1|TRBJ2-7|TRBD2
TGCAGCGTTGAGGGGCGGGAGGGAGCCAACGAGCAGTACTTC
CSVEGREGANEQYF
>-|TRBV7-9|TRBJ2-7|TRBD1
TGTGCCAGCAGCTTATCCGCGGACAGGGGGCACGAGCAGTACTTC
CASSLSADRGHEQYF
>-|TRBV2|TRBJ1-3|-
TGTGCCAGCAGTGAAGTGCGGTTTTTCCCCTCTGGAAACACCATATATTTT
CASSEVRFFPSGNTIYF
>-|TRBV5-1|TRBJ2-2|-
TGCGCCAGCAGCTTGTCGGGAAGTGGGTCCGGGGAGCTGTTTTTT
CASSLSGSGSGELFF
>-|TRBV30|TRBJ2-1|TRBD2
TGTGCCTGGACCGAACTAGCGGGAGAAAAGTTCTTC
CAWTELAGEKFF
>-|TRBV28|TRBJ2-7|TRBD1
TGTGCCAGCAGATCTCCGGGACAGGGTAACTACGAGCAGTACTTC
CASRSPGQGNYEQYF
>-|TRBV27|TRBJ1-4|-
TGTGCCAGCAGCCCATTCGGGGGATTGGGTGAAAAACTGTTTTTT
CASSPFGGLGEKLFF
>-|TRBV2|TRBJ2-6|-
TGTGCCAGCAGTGAAGGAGGCGCAGGGGCCAACGTCCTGACTTTC
CASSEGGAGANVLTF
>-|TRBV11-2|TRBJ2-7|-
TGTGCCAGCAGCGTGGGACACTCAACCTACGAGCAGTACTTC
CASSVGHSTYEQYF
>-|TRBV19|TRBJ1-5|-
TGTGCCAGTAGTAGTGGGTGGGGCAGGCGCAATCAGCCCCAGCATTTT
CASSSGWGRRNQPQHF
>once|TRBV28|TRBJ2-7|-
TGTGCCAGCAGCGGGGTGGCCTACTACGAGCAGTACTTC
CASSGVAYYEQYF
>-|TRBV5-1|TRBJ2-1|-
TGCGCCAGCAGCTTGGGGGTCGGGGTCAAGGGGAATGAGCAGTTCTTC
CASSLGVGVKGNEQFF
>-|TRBV7-9|TRBJ2-2|TRBD1
TGTGCCAGCACCGACCGCCTGGGACAGGGAAGGTCCGGGGAGCTGTTTTTT
CASTDRLGQGRSGELFF
>-|TRBV29-1|TRBJ2-7|-
TGCAGCGTTGAAGAGGCGTCTACCTACGAGCAGTACTTC
CSVEEASTYEQYF